This T cell receptor beta chain was captured in a study of T-cell reconstitution after alpha-beta-depleted transplantation in children. Study-level results: Reports say that about two months after transplant, the alpha-beta T cells came out of several hundred graft clones that had expanded. T-cell counts and diversity at one year post-transplant came mainly from newly produced T cells. In some patients, recipient T cells and intrathymic progenitors surviving conditioning explained high day-60 diversity.

Unique molecular identifiers tagged the TCRbeta library. MiXCR was run by TCRdb on the PCR reads, yielding one entry per CDR3 protein. This table has some 840,000 distinct CDR3 sequences, 16% appearing once. Trimming took 4 bases from V and 6 from J; bases not matched to a gene: 10. Germline V gene sequence: CDR1 SGHRS, CDR2 YFSETQ. The CDR3 sequence is 14 residues long. This clonotype was observed a handful of times. Its antigen is not identified. The chain couples TRBV5-1 to TRBJ2-7, with 7 bases aligning to TRBD2. Sample: PBMCs, mostly from graft donor cells, taken 360 days after TCRalphabeta/CD19-depleted stem cell transplant. This sequence was found in a male patient between 10 and 17 years old who had a stem cell transplant for acute lymphoblastic leukemia, so the T cells may come from the graft donor. DNA for the CDR3: TGCGCCAGCAGCCTACCGGGACTATTTGCCGAGCAGTACTTC. Its protein product is CASSLPGLFAEQYF.